The TCR gamma chain described here comes from a study of gamma delta lymphoproliferative disorders and STAT genes. On the study more broadly: Each gamma-chain library started from at least 50 ng of genomic DNA, using the LymphoTrack Dx TCRG Assay. Delta-chain libraries followed the EuroClonality-NGS standard operating procedure.

TCRdb reprocessed the multiplex PCR reads using CATT. This sample has a few thousand gamma-chain clones, with over 7.5% found just once. The CDR3 is 20 residues long, counting both termini. The receptor sequences were amplified from genomic DNA of peripheral blood mononuclear cells. This clone is judged medium-sized (0.01 to 0.1%). Its antigen is unidentified. The DNA is left out, because the CDR3 cannot be placed on it with certainty; the CDR3 is given as TCRdb lists it. The study's findings and limits: Whether leukemic clones are public or private remains unconfirmed. Gamma repertoires grouped patients separately from controls; delta repertoires showed no separation.

The V gene is TRGV11; the J gene was not called. TRGV11 is annotated as an ORF whose role is uncertain. The receptor was derived from a human donor in good health. Sequenced: blood. This CDR3 reads CTTVPAGLGTRSEGYYKKLF.